This TCR beta chain is from a study of blood T cells in healthy people across ages. Combining a sample-barcoded 5' primer with a J-beta primer mix, a second PCR ran for about 7 to 12 cycles. Each CDR3 protein is one row after TCRdb ran MiXCR on the 5' RACE reads. In the table there are fewer than 950,000 distinct CDR3 sequences, about 55% of which are singletons. The CDR3 has 12 residues. Germline V gene data show CDR1 as MNHNY and CDR2 as SVGAGI (reference sequence). Unmatched junction bases numbered 6, after V lost 6 bases and J lost 8 bases. V usage is TRBV6-6 and J usage is TRBJ1-2; TRBD1 matches at 7 bases. This receptor was taken from a man older than 75 in good health. Material: blood. For the CDR3, the DNA is TGTGCCAGCAGACTGGGACAGTACGGCTACACCTTC. Encoded protein: CASRLGQYGYTF.